This T cell receptor beta chain is drawn from a study of cytomegalovirus exposure and HLA in healthy donors. Overall study results and limits: A cluster of highly shared sequence variants was likely a sequencing artifact. A later analysis associated some 18,000 TCR beta sequences with HLA alleles at a 0.05 false discovery rate.

From germline, CDR1 is SGHTA and CDR2 FQGTGA. V was pared by 4 bases and J by 4 bases, with 11 bases of the junction left unmatched. The CDR3 sequence is 16 residues long. PCR was performed using 60 Vbeta and 13 Jbeta primers. The data were produced by immunoSEQ multiplex PCR, yet TCRdb's version contains in-frame clones alone and is incomplete. The table has 150,000 to 200,000 clones, about 80% seen once. With respect to this clone: Antigen: not known.

This TCR came from a woman aged 40 to 50 in good health and CMV-seronegative. Sequenced sample: PBMCs. The V call is TRBV7-3, the J call TRBJ2-3; TRBD1 aligns across 7 bases. CDR3 in amino acids: CASSSTGYQGADTQYF. DNA for the CDR3: TGTGCCAGCAGCTCGACAGGGTACCAGGGGGCAGATACGCAGTATTTT.